This T cell receptor beta chain emerged from a study of blood T cell repertoires in COVID-19. Allocation to cohorts depended on clinical history reported by the participants. Before being deemed recovered, Cohort 3 donors had two negative PCRs, clearance, or symptom resolution. The assay was immunoSEQ multiplex PCR, and TCRdb's table has in-frame clones only and misses some. The table has approximately 300,000 clones, around 90% seen once. This CDR3 is built from 14 residues. The V gene's germline CDR1 is LGHNT and CDR2 FRNRAP. Trimming pared 1 base from V and 4 bases from J, leaving 10 bases between.

Sequences were obtained from PBMCs or T cells enriched from blood (not recorded which). The clonotype comes from a man between 60 and 75 years old who had recovered from COVID-19. The rearrangement links TRBV12-5 to TRBJ1-2; possible D gene TRBD1, 5 bases. As DNA, the CDR3 is TGTGCTAGTGGTTTGGAAGGGGTGTCCTATGGCTACACCTTC. Its translation is CASGLEGVSYGYTF. Complete variable domain (other parts from reference TRBV12-5 and TRBJ1-2): DARVTQTPRHKVTEMGQEVTMRCQPILGHNTVFWYRQTMMQGLELLAYFRNRAPLDDSGMPKDRFSAEMPDATLATLKIQPSEPRDSAVYFCASGLEGVSYGYTFGSGTRLTVV.